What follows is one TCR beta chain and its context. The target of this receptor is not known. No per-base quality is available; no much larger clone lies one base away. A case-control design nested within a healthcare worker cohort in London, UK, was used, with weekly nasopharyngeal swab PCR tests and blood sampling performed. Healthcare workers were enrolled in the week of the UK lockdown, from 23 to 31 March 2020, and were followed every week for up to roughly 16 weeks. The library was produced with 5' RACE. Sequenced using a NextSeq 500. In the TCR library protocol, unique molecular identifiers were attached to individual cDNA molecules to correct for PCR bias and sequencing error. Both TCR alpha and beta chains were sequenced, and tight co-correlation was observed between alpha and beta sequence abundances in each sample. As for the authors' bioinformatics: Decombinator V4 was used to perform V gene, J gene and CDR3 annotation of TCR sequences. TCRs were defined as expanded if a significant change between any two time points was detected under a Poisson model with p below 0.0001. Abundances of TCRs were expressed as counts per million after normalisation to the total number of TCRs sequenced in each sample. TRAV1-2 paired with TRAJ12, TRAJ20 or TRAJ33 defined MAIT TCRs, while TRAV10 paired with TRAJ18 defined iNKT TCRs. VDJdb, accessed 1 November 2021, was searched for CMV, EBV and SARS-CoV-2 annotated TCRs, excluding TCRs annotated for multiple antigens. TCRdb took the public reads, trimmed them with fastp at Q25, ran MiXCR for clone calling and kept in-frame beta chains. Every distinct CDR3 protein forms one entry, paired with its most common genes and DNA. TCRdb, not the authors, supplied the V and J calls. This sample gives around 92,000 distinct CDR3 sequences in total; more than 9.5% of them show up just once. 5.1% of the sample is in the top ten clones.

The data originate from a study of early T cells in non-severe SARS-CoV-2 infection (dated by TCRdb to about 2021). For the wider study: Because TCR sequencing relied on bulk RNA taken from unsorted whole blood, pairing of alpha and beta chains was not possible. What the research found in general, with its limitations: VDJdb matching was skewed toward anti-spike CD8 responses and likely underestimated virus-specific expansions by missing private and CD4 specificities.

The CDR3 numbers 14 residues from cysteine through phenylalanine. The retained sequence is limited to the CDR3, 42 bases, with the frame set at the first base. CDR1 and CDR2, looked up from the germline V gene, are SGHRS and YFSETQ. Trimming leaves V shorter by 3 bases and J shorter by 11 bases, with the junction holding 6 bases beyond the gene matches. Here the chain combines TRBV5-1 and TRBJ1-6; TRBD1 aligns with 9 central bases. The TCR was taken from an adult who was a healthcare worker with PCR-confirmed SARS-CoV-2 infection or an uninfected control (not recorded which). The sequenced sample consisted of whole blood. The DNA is TGCGCCAGCAGCTCGGACAGGGGTTTTACACCCCTCCACTTT. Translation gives CASSSDRGFTPLHF. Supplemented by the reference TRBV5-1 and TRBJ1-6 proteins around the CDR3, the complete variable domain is KAGVTQTPRYLIKTRGQQVTLSCSPISGHRSVSWYQQTPGQGLQFLFEYFSETQRNKGNFPGRFSGRQFSNSRSEMNVSTLELGDSALYLCASSSDRGFTPLHFGNGTRLTVT.